This T cell receptor (beta chain) was observed in a study of blood T cell repertoires in COVID-19. Methods used by the authors: Estimated nucleated cell counts came from reference gene primer amplification. Repertoires were generated with immunoSEQ multiplex PCR, while TCRdb's copy carries only in-frame clones and drops some. V and J calls and clone size are as listed in that table; D and trimming were resolved from the DNA. There are under 85,000 clones in the sample; roughly 80% occur only once, and 13% lies in the top ten. Germline V gene lookup returns CDR1 SGHAT and CDR2 FQNNGV. CDR3 length equals 12 residues. Regarding this clone: The junction differs from germline at one of its ends, possibly a read error.

Sequencing input: peripheral blood. This TCR came from a man aged 45 to 65 with COVID-19, enrolled during active disease. V is TRBV11-2 and J is TRBJ1-2; D not resolved. For the CDR3, the DNA is TGTGCCAGCAGCCGAGGAGTCTATGGCTACACTTTC. Amino acids: CASSRGVYGYTF. The full variable domain, completed using reference TRBV11-2 and TRBJ1-2, is EAGVAQSPRYKIIEKRQSVAFWCNPISGHATLYWYQQILGQGPKLLIQFQNNGVVDDSQLPKDRFSAERLKGVDSTLKIQPAKLEDSAVYLCASSRGVYGYTFGSGTRLTVV.